The source of this TCR beta chain is a study of blood T cells in healthy people across ages. Overall study results and limits: The recorded TCR beta diversity per million T cells decreased in a roughly linear manner with age.

With regard to this clonotype: As yet, its antigen is unknown.

PCR was performed a second time for about 7 to 12 cycles using a sample-barcoded 5' primer and a J-beta primer mix. Each of the samples gave a minimum of 3 million paired-end reads that contained CDR3. One entry per CDR3 protein, called by TCRdb with MiXCR from the 5' RACE reads. The sample gives about a million distinct CDR3 sequences, 35% to 45% of which show up once; about an eighth is in the top ten. This sequence was found in a man younger than 30 in good health. The sequencing input was blood.

CDR3 coding DNA: TGTGCCATCAGTGAGCCGGGGACAACATATGGCTACACCTTC. Translating it yields CAISEPGTTYGYTF. This chain links TRBV10-3 with TRBJ1-2, with a weak D call TRBD1 (6 bases). V lost 2 bases to trimming and J lost 5 bases, with 12 bases between them. CDR1 is ENHRY and CDR2 is SYGVKD in the germline V gene. CDR3 size: 14 residues.